What follows is one TCR beta chain and its context. What this receptor recognizes is not known. Base qualities were left out, and no much larger clone turns up one base away. This specimen comes from a study of beta chain features in type 1 diabetes listed by TCRdb under 2018. Study-level background: Mean age, gender distribution, total cell number and subset yield did not differ between patients and healthy donors. A total of some 100,000,000 sorted cells were examined across all samples, and a strong correlation was observed between cell number per subset and RNA yield. In the study, TCRB repertoires of sorted circulating CD4+ T cell subsets from recently diagnosed type 1 diabetes patients were compared with those of matched healthy donors. Whereas all 30 or so donors provided naive and central memory subsets, regulatory and stem cell-like memory subsets were isolated from just 8 patients and about 8 healthy donors. Overall results and qualifications from the work: Because cDNA was sequenced instead of genomic DNA, highly expressing activated cells could be over-represented, though the groups showed no difference in activation or CD3 levels. Type 1 diabetes patients showed a moderate but significant shortening of TCRB CDR3 length in all four CD4+ subsets. HLA sub-analyses involved small numbers of individuals, so any influence of HLA type on TCRB rearrangement remained unresolved. Shorter templates might have been favored by PCR, but patient and control samples were amplified and corrected together, so both groups would have been affected equally by any skew. Fewer insertions and more nucleotide deletions at VDJ recombination sites were observed in patients with type 1 diabetes, implying thymic rearrangement abnormalities. Naive, central memory and regulatory TCRB repertoires appeared to be more alike among patients than among healthy donors.

The entire isolated RNA was reverse transcribed using the High Capacity cDNA Reverse Transcription Kit, and thus expressed TCRB transcripts were sequenced. Deep immunoSEQ sequencing was applied to naive, central memory and regulatory T cell samples, giving an average of around 4 million total reads per sample. Sorted cells were lysed in RLT buffer, and RNA was extracted using DNase-treated RNeasy Micro or Mini kits according to cell number. Each cell subset was processed on its own to prevent cross-contamination, while patient and healthy donor samples were processed together. The immunoSEQ multiplex PCR was used to amplify TCRB sequences from cDNA, generating 87-bp fragments that spanned the CDR3 region. Sequencing of the amplicons was performed on the Illumina HiSeq platform. As for the authors' bioinformatics: Synthetic template baselines were used to correct PCR bias computationally, reads within Hamming distance 2 were collapsed, and singletons that could not be merged were discarded. Reads were aligned against IMGT so that V, D and J genes, CDR3 length and insertions or deletions at six rearrangement sites could be assigned. Within each subset, clonotype counts were normalized to the number of sorted cells before true diversity and Gini coefficients were calculated with the tcR R package. Repertoire sharing was quantified using the overlap coefficient calculated on TCRB nucleotide sequences. Out-of-frame TCRB sequences from naive cells were analyzed to stand in for the pre-selection repertoire. TCRdb mirrors the immuneACCESS table, restricted to in-frame sequences. Some clones are absent from its copies; in checked studies, under half trace to an unresolved V gene, and the reason for the others is unknown. V, J and clone size are taken as reported in that table, and D and trimming were inferred from the DNA itself. This sample holds about 660,000 clones; about an eighth were observed only once. The ten largest clones represent approximately 0.043% of the sample.

CDR3 length: 15 amino acids, cysteine to phenylalanine. Only CDR3 DNA is held: 45 bases, read in frame from base 1. Trimming at the junction amounts to 3 bases on V and 2 bases on J, and the germline ends lie 10 bases apart. Taken from the germline V gene (reference sequence), the CDR1 and CDR2 loops are LNHNV and YYDKDF. Each donor gave one peripheral blood draw, averaging roughly 0.11 L, which was collected into heparinised tubes. Using a panel that included CD45RO, CCR7, CD25, CD127, CD95 and CD27, naive, central memory, regulatory and stem cell-like memory CD4+ T cells were sorted on a BD FACSAria II. A purity above 98% was achieved for all sorted populations. PBMCs were isolated right away by Lymphoprep density gradient centrifugation and were stained directly, without culture. So that batch effects would be minimized, each experiment stained and sorted samples in pairs, pairing one healthy donor with one patient.

The chain links TRBV15 with TRBJ1-4; TRBD1 is a possible D gene, resting on 5 matching bases. The clonotype was recovered from a man in his late teens or twenties with type 1 diabetes. Material: naive CD4+ T cells from blood. This sample's cell subset or site label indicates: true naive CD4+ T cells. Read as DNA, the sequence is TGTGCCACCAGCAGTAGGGGATCGACTAATGAAAAACTGTTTTTT. It specifies CATSSRGSTNEKLFF.